This T cell receptor beta chain is from a study of identical twins. Whole-study findings and limits: A lower insertion count was a feature of abundant cord blood beta clonotypes, with no such feature in memory repertoires. Low generation-probability sequences were in excess among twin-shared out-of-frame alpha sequences. Twins shared beta out-of-frame sequences in excess, but this excess was weaker.

This clonotype appeared many times. Its specificity is not known. V lost 5 bases and J 4 bases, leaving 15 bases between the germline ends. CDR1 is SQVTM, CDR2 ANQGSEA, per germline. The CDR3 is 14 amino acids. Using its own MiXCR run on the 5' RACE reads, TCRdb lists one record per CDR3 protein. In the table there are 750,000 to 950,000 distinct CDR3 sequences, roughly 12% of which are singletons. This same sample was also taken into another study, of yellow fever vaccine responses in identical twins. In that study: Convergence reportedly seemed to mark part of the twins' vaccine T cell response, with personalization marking the rest.

The source is a woman aged 18-35 years in good health. The source material was PBMCs. J is TRBJ2-1 and V is TRBV29-1; weak D call: TRBD2 (6 bases). The CDR3 reads CSVPGAGPYNEQFF. CDR3 nucleotides: TGCAGCGTTCCCGGGGCGGGACCTTACAATGAGCAGTTCTTC.